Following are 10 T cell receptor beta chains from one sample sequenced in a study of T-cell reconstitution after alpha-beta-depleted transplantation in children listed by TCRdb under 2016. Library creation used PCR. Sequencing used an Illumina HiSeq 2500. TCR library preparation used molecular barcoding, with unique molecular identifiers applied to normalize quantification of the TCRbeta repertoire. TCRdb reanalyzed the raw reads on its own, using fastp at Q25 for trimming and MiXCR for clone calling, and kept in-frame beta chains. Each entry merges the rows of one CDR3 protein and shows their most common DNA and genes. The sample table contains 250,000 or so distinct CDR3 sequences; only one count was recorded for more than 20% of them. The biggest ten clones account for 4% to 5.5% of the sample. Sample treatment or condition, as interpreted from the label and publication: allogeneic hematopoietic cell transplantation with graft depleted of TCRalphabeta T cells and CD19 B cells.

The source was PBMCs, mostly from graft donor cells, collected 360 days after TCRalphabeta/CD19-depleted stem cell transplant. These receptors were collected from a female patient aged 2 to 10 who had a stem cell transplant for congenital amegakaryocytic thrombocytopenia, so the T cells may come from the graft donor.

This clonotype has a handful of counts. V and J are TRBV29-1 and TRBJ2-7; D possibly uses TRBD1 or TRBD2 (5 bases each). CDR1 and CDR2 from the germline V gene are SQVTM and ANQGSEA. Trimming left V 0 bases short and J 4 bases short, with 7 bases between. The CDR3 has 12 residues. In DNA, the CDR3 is TGCAGCGTTGAAGATGGGGGTTACGAGCAGTACTTC. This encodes CSVEDGGYEQYF.

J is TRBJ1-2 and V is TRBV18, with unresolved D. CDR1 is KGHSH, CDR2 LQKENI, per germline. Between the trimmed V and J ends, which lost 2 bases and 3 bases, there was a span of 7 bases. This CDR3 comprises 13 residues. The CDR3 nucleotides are TGTGCCAGCTCACCAGATACAGACTATGGCTACACCTTC. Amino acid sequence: CASSPDTDYGYTF.

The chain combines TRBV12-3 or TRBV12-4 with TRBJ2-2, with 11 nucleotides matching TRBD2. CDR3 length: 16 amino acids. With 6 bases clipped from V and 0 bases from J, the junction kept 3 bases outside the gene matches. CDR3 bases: TGTGCCAGCAGACTAGCGGGGGCAGCGAACACCGGGGAGCTGTTTTTT. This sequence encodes CASRLAGAANTGELFF.

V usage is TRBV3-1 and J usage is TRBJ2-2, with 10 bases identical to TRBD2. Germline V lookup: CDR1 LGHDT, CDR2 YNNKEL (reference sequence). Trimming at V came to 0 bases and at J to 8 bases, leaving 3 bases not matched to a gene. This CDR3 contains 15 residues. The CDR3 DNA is TGTGCCAGCAGCCAAGAAGCGGGAGGGGTAGGGGAGCTGTTTTTT. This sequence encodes CASSQEAGGVGELFF.

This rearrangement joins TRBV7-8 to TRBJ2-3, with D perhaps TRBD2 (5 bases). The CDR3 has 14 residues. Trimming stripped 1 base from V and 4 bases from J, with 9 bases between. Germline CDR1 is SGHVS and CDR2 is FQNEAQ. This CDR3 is CASSLGRRADTQYF. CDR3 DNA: TGTGCCAGCAGCTTAGGACGGCGGGCAGATACGCAGTATTTT.

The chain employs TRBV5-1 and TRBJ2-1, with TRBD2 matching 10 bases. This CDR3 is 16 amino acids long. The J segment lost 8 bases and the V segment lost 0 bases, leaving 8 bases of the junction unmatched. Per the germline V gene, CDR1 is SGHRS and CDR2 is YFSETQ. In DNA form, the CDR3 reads TGCGCCAGCAGCTTGGGGAGCGGGAGGGCCCAATATGAGCAGTTCTTC. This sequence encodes CASSLGSGRAQYEQFF.

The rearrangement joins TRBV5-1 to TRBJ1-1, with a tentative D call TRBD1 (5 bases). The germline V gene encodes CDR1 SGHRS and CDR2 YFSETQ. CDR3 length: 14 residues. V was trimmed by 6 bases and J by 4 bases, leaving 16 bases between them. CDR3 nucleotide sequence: TGCGCCAGCAACCTAGACGGGGGAGGCACTGAAGCTTTCTTT. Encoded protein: CASNLDGGGTEAFF.

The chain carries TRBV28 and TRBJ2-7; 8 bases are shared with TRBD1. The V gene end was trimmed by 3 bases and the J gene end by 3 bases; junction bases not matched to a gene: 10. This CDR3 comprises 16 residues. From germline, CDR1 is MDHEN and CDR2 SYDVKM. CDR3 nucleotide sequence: TGTGCCAGCAGTTTGCTCCCCGGACAGGGTATCTACGAGCAGTACTTC. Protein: CASSLLPGQGIYEQYF.

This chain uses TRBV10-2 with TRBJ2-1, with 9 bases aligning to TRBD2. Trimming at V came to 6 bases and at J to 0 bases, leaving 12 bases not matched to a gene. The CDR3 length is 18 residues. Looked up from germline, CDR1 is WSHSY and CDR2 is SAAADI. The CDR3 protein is CASSAKILAGSSYNEQFF. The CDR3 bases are TGCGCCAGCAGCGCAAAAATACTAGCGGGTAGCTCCTACAATGAGCAGTTCTTC.

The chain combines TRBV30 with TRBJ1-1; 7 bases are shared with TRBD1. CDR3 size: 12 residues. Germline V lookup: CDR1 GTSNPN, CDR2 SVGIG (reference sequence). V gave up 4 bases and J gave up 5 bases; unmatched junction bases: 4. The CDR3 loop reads CAWTTGWTEAFF. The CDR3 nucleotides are TGTGCCTGGACGACAGGGTGGACTGAAGCTTTCTTT.